This T cell receptor beta chain was sequenced in a study of graft-versus-host responses after intestinal transplantation. Libraries were prepared by immunoSEQ multiplex PCR; TCRdb keeps only in-frame clonotypes and omits some of them. This table has tens of thousands of clones, about 90% appearing once. V shed 1 base and J shed 7 bases, with 5 bases lying between them. The CDR3 is 12 amino acids. Germline CDR1 MNHNY, CDR2 SVGAGI (reference sequence). The sample consisted of PBMCs, taken 98 days after intestinal transplantation. The chain employs TRBV6-6 and TRBJ2-1; unclear D gene. The TCR comes from a human patient who received an intestinal transplant, so some T cells may come from the graft donor. The CDR3 reads CASSYFGNEQFF. The CDR3 DNA follows: TGTGCCAGCAGTTACTTCGGTAATGAGCAGTTCTTC.